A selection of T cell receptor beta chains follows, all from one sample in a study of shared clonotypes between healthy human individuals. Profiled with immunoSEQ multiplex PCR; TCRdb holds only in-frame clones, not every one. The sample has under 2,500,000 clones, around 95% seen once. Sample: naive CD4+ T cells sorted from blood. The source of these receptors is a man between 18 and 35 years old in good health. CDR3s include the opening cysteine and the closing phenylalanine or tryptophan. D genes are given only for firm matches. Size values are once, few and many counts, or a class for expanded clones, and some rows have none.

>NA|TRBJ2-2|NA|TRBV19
CASSIVRGPTGELFF
TGTGCCAGTAGTATAGTCAGGGGCCCCACCGGGGAGCTGTTTTTT
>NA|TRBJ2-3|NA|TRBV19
CASSGRDESTDTQYF
TGTGCCAGTAGTGGTCGGGACGAGAGCACAGATACGCAGTATTTT
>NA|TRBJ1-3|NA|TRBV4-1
CASSPARTYSGNTIYF
TGCGCCAGCAGTCCCGCTAGGACCTACTCTGGAAACACCATATATTTT
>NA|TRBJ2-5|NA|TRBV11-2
CASSSKEAISGLTGETQYF
TGTGCCAGCAGCTCAAAGGAAGCGATAAGCGGGCTGACGGGAGAGACCCAGTACTTC
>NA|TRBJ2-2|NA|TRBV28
CASRRQGGTGELFF
TGTGCCAGCCGAAGACAGGGAGGCACCGGGGAGCTGTTTTTT
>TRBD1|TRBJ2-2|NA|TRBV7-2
CASSKQGQLTGELFF
TGTGCCAGCAGCAAACAGGGACAGCTCACCGGGGAGCTGTTTTTT
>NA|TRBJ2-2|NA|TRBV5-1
CASSIEILDTGELFF
TGCGCCAGCAGCATTGAGATTTTGGACACCGGGGAGCTGTTTTTT
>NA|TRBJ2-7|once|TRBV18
CASTPQGPPYEQYF
TGTGCCAGCACCCCACAGGGACCTCCCTACGAGCAGTACTTC
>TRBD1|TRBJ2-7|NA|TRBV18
CASSSGTGVYEQYF
TGTGCCAGCTCATCCGGGACAGGGGTCTACGAGCAGTACTTC
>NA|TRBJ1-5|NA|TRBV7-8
CASSLEENQPQHF
TGTGCCAGCAGCTTAGAGGAGAATCAGCCCCAGCATTTT
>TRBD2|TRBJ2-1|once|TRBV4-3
CASSQDLTSGRESYNEQFF
TGCGCCAGCAGCCAAGATTTGACTAGCGGGAGGGAATCCTACAATGAGCAGTTCTTC
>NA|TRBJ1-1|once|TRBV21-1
CASSKICSGQGNTEAFF
TGTGCCAGCAGCAAAATTTGTTCGGGACAGGGGAACACTGAAGCTTTCTTT
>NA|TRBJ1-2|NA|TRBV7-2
CASSLSGYGYTF
TGTGCCAGCAGCCTATCGGGTTATGGCTACACCTTC
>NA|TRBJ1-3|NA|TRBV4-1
CASSQIPGGITGNTIYF
TGCGCCAGCAGCCAAATCCCGGGAGGGATCACTGGAAACACCATATATTTT
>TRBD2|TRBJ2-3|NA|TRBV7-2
CASSLQGTSGTDTQYF
TGTGCCAGCAGCTTACAGGGGACTAGCGGGACAGATACGCAGTATTTT
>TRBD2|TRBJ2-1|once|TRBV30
CAWTGLDSTEQFF
TGTGCCTGGACGGGACTAGATAGCACTGAGCAGTTCTTC
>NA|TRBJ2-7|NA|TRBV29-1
CSVGTTSTFYEQYF
TGCAGCGTTGGTACAACCTCGACGTTCTACGAGCAGTACTTC
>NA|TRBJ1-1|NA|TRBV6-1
CASKEGTNTEAFF
TGTGCCAGCAAGGAGGGCACGAACACTGAAGCTTTCTTT
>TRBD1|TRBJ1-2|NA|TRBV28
CASSLWGQDHYGYTF
TGTGCCAGCAGTTTATGGGGACAGGATCACTATGGCTACACCTTC
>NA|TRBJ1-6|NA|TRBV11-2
CASSLEVPGAVSYNSPLHF
TGTGCCAGCAGCTTAGAGGTACCGGGGGCCGTTTCCTATAATTCACCCCTCCACTTT
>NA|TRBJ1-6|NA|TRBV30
CAFSPALNSPLHF
TGTGCCTTTTCTCCAGCCCTAAATTCACCCCTCCACTTT
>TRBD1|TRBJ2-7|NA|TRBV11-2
CASSSRQGASEQYF
TGTGCCAGCAGCTCTCGACAGGGGGCTAGCGAGCAGTACTTC
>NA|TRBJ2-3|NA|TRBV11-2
CASSLDRVDTQYF
TGTGCCAGCAGCTTAGACAGGGTGGATACGCAGTATTTT
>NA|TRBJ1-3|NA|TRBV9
CASSVLGKDTIYF
TGTGCCAGCAGCGTATTGGGCAAGGACACCATATATTTT
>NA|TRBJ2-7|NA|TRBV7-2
CASSFTGEGPYEQYF
TGTGCCAGCAGCTTTACAGGGGAGGGTCCCTACGAGCAGTACTTC
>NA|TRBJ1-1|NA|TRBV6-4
CASSPPTRNSLRGAFF
TGTGCCAGCAGTCCACCAACCCGGAACAGCCTCAGGGGAGCTTTCTTT
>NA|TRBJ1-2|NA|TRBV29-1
CSAQGQSGYGYTF
TGCAGCGCACAGGGTCAAAGTGGCTATGGCTACACCTTC
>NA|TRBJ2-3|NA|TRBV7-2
CASSSPSEYTQYF
TGTGCCAGCAGCTCCCCGTCGGAATATACGCAGTATTTT
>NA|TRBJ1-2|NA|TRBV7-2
CASSSIMTAHYGYTF
TGTGCCAGCAGCTCCATTATGACAGCCCACTATGGCTACACCTTC
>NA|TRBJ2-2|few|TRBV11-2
CASSRTGELFF
TGTGCCAGCAGCCGCACCGGGGAGCTGTTTTTT
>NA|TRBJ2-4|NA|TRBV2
CASNLRTTAKNIQYF
TGTGCCAGCAACCTCAGGACGACGGCCAAAAACATTCAGTACTTC
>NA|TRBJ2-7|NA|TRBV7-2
CASSGPGGDSRVHEQYF
TGTGCCAGCAGCGGCCCAGGGGGGGATTCTAGAGTCCACGAGCAGTACTTC
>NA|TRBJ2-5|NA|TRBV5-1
CASSLGGSTQETQYF
TGCGCCAGCAGCTTGGGAGGATCAACCCAAGAGACCCAGTACTTC
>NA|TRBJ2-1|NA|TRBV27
CASSFQAGNNEQFF
TGTGCCAGCAGTTTTCAAGCGGGCAACAATGAGCAGTTCTTC
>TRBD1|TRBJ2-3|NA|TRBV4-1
CASSQVVAGGFFSTDTQYF
TGCGCCAGCAGCCAAGTTGTGGCAGGGGGCTTCTTCAGCACAGATACGCAGTATTTT
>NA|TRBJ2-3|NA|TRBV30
CAWSVMSGSSTDTQYF
TGTGCCTGGAGTGTTATGTCGGGTTCTAGCACAGATACGCAGTATTTT
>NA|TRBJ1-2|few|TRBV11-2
CASSLNSGYTF
TGTGCCAGCAGCTTAAACTCGGGCTACACCTTC
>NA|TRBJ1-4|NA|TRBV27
CASSLLRGGGSNEKLFF
TGTGCCAGCAGTTTATTACGGGGAGGGGGATCCAATGAAAAACTGTTTTTT
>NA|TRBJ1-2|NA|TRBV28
CASSYDGGYTF
TGTGCCAGCAGTTACGACGGTGGCTACACCTTC
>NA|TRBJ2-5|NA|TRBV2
CASSDAGRAHF
TGTGCCAGCAGTGATGCGGGGAGAGCCCACTTC
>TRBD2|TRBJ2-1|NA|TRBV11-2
CASSSLAGGTSNEQFF
TGTGCCAGCAGCTCTCTAGCGGGGGGGACTAGCAATGAGCAGTTCTTC